This TCR beta chain comes out of a study of cytomegalovirus exposure and HLA in healthy donors (dated by TCRdb to about 2017). About the investigation overall: A later analysis indicated that the roughly 130 validation repertoires were generated on the platform also employed for the 700 or so repertoires of the first cohort. The aim of the study was to test whether cataloging public T cell receptors could identify signatures of past pathogen exposure. A separate validation cohort of about 110 different subjects was used in addition to the roughly 640-subject first cohort. The study combined high-throughput TCR immunosequencing, statistical association of individual TCRs with disease status, and machine learning to predict cytomegalovirus infection status.

Study-wide conclusions, independent of this receptor: The classifier was reported to diagnose cytomegalovirus status with high specificity and sensitivity in both the original cohort and the validation cohort. Subsequent analysis determined that TCRs grouped into clusters in the first cohort also showed a tendency toward co-occurrence across the 120 or so validation repertoires, and about 94% of cluster scores exceeded 0. The authors suggested that the approach could potentially be extended to other disease states and immunological phenotypes. All 130 or so repertoires were used to score co-occurrence in the validation cohort in a later analysis, because that analysis had no HLA typing for the cohort. While some public TCRs were present in many individuals, most TCR sequences turned up only very rarely across donors. A few of the identified cytomegalovirus-associated TCR beta chains were confirmed in vitro to be specific for cytomegalovirus antigens. The study listed 164 TCR beta chains as associated with cytomegalovirus.

The donors were included in the validation cohort of over a hundred subjects, a group kept apart from the 666-subject first cohort. The germline V and J ends show losses of 7 bases and 8 bases respectively, and no gene match explains 5 bases of the junction. The CDR3 measures 12 amino acids from cysteine to phenylalanine. Only CDR3 DNA remains: 36 bases, in frame from the first base. Looking up the germline V gene yields CDR1 SQVTM and CDR2 ANQGSEA. As concerns this clone: Its antigen remains undetermined. The record has no base qualities; no much larger clone is one base away.

The receptor library was made with the immunoSEQ multiplex PCR assay. The paper's processing steps were these. To diagnose cytomegalovirus status from the catalog of TCR beta chain sequences, a statistical classification framework was built. In TCRdb, the immuneACCESS table is reduced to in-frame sequences with V and J assigned. These tables do not hold every clone; where another copy was compared, an unresolved V gene accounts for under half, and the others remain unexplained. V and J calls and clone size are given by that table; D and trimming were obtained from the DNA. Present in this sample are under 200,000 clones, about 88% of which were seen just once. Jointly, the top ten make up about 2.3% of the sample.

The TCR sequence derives from a woman between 18 and 30 years old in good health and CMV-seronegative. Sequencing input: PBMCs. The rearrangement combines TRBV29-1 with TRBJ1-4, with 9 bases in between that match TRBD1. The nucleotide sequence is TGCAGCGCGGGACAGGGCTGGGAAAAACTGTTTTTT. Its translation reads: CSAGQGWEKLFF.